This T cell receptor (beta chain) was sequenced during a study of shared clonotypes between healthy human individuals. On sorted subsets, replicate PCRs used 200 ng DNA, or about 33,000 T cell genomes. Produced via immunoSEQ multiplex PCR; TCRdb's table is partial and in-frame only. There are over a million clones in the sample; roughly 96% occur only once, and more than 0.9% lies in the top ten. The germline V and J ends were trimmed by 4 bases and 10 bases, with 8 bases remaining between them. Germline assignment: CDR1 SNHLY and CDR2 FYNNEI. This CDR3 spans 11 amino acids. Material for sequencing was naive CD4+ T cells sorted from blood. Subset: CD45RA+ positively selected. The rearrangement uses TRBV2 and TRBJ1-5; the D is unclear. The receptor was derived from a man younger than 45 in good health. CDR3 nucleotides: TGTGCCAGCAGTGGTGGAATCCCCCAGCATTTT. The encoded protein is CASSGGIPQHF.